Following are 9 T cell receptor beta chains from one sample sequenced in a study of long-term antiretroviral therapy in people with HIV. The authors ran the immunoSEQ assay, v3.0, at survey level. Assay: immunoSEQ multiplex PCR; the TCRdb copy retains only in-frame clones and omits some. This sample has roughly 17,000 clones, with 60% to 85% found just once. This sample comprised unsorted PBMCs, obtained 2.3 years after starting antiretroviral therapy. The source is a woman aged 40 to 49 with HIV.

The chain has TRBV5-1 and TRBJ1-1; no clear D gene. V was shortened by 8 bases and J by 5 bases, with 10 bases between the two germline ends. Germline CDR1 is SGHRS and CDR2 is YFSETQ. This CDR3 is 11 amino acids long. DNA for the CDR3: TGCGCCAGGAGGGTTTGGACTGAAGCTTTCTTT. Protein: CARRVWTEAFF.

J is TRBJ2-7 and V is TRBV11-2, with 8 nucleotides matching TRBD2. With 1 base clipped from V and 2 bases from J, the junction kept 10 bases outside the gene matches. This CDR3 has 17 residues. Germline CDR1 and CDR2: SGHAT and FQNNGV. The CDR3 is CASSLGRFAGGTYEQYF. In DNA, the CDR3 is TGTGCCAGCAGCTTAGGGCGGTTCGCGGGGGGAACCTACGAGCAGTACTTC.

The J gene is TRBJ2-4, the V gene TRBV5-6; D gene ambiguous. V lost 4 bases to trimming and J lost 4 bases, with 15 bases between them. Germline V gene data show CDR1 as SGHDT and CDR2 as YYEEEE. This CDR3 has 15 residues. The CDR3 sequence is CASSVYNLGKNIQYF. The CDR3, as DNA: TGTGCCAGCAGCGTTTACAACCTGGGGAAAAACATTCAGTACTTC.

Written as DNA, the CDR3 is TGTGCCTGGGACGACAGGTCACTGAACACCGGGGAGCTGTTTTTT. Amino acid sequence: CAWDDRSLNTGELFF. The chain employs TRBV30 and TRBJ2-2, with D possibly matching TRBD1 (6 bases). Germline V gene data show CDR1 as GTSNPN and CDR2 as SVGIG (reference sequence). Trimming shortened V by 5 bases and J by 1 base, and 14 bases separated the two germline ends. The CDR3 has 15 residues.

This clone has just one count. This chain's CDR3 is CASSPHGTGPYEQYF. The CDR3 DNA follows: TGTGCCAGCAGCCCCCACGGGACAGGGCCCTACGAGCAGTACTTC. V and J are TRBV11-3 and TRBJ2-7; 9 bases agree with TRBD1. CDR1 and CDR2 from the germline V gene are SGHNT and YENEEA. The V segment lost 5 bases and the J segment 2 bases; nucleotides outside the gene matches: 7. The CDR3 totals 15 residues.

The chain couples TRBV5-8 to TRBJ1-5; D remains unclear. V gave up 0 bases and J gave up 2 bases, with 12 bases separating them. Per the germline V gene, CDR1 is SGHTS and CDR2 is YDEGEE. CDR3 length: 16 residues. This CDR3 is CASSLAPSSGNQPQHF. CDR3 bases: TGTGCCAGCAGCTTGGCCCCGAGCAGCGGCAATCAGCCCCAGCATTTT.

The chain links TRBV9 to TRBJ1-1, with 7 positions matching TRBD1. Germline CDR1 and CDR2: SGDLS and YYNGEE. The CDR3 covers 17 residues. V lost 3 bases and J lost 0; bases outside the gene matches: 11. The CDR3 sequence: CASSAYPRGTVNTEAFF. The CDR3 bases are TGTGCCAGCAGCGCTTACCCTAGGGGGACAGTGAACACTGAAGCTTTCTTT.

The chain links TRBV11-2 to TRBJ1-1, with D possibly matching TRBD1 (5 bases). The CDR3 is made up of 13 amino acids. Germline CDR1 and CDR2: SGHAT and FQNNGV. Trimming left V 0 bases short and J 11 bases short, with 13 bases between. In DNA, the CDR3 is TGTGCCAGCAGCTTAGATCTCCTTCAGGGTGCTTTCTTT. It is translated as CASSLDLLQGAFF.

The chain couples TRBV5-6 to TRBJ2-7; D may be TRBD1 or TRBD2 (5 bases each). The V and J ends lost 0 bases and 9 bases respectively, with 13 bases between them. The CDR3 has 13 residues. Germline V gives CDR1 SGHDT, CDR2 YYEEEE. The CDR3 DNA reads TGTGCCAGCAGCTTGGGAGGGGTAGTATGGCAGTACTTC. Translated, it gives CASSLGGVVWQYF.